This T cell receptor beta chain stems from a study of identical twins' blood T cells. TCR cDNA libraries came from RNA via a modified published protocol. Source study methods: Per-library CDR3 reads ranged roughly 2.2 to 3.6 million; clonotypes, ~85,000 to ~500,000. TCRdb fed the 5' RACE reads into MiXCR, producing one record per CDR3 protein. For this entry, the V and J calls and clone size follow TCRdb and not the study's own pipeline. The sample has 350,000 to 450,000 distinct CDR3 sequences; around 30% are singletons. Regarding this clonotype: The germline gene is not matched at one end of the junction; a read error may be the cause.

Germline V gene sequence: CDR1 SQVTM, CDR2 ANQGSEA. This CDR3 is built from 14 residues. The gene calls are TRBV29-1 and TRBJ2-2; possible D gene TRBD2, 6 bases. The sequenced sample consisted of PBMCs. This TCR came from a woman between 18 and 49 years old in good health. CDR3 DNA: TGCAGTGTTGAAGGCCACGGAGACACCGGGGGGCTGTTTTTT. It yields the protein CSVEGHGDTGGLFF.